The T cell receptor (beta chain) described here comes from a study of blood T cell repertoires in COVID-19. Only in-frame clones appear in the TCRdb table, and some are missing; sequencing was by immunoSEQ multiplex PCR. The table lists about 210,000 clones, roughly four fifths of them singletons. The sequence was collected from a woman aged 40 to 49 with acute or convalescent COVID-19. Sample: peripheral blood.

The CDR3 nucleotides read TGTGCCAGTAGTACAGGACAGGGGAACACTGAAGCTTTCTTT. Protein product: CASSTGQGNTEAFF. The chain recombines TRBV19 with TRBJ1-1; 8 nucleotides align to TRBD1. The germline V gene has CDR1 LNHDA and CDR2 SQIVND (reference sequence). After removal of 4 bases from V and 1 base from J, the junction contained 2 bases not matched to a gene. CDR3 size: 14 residues.